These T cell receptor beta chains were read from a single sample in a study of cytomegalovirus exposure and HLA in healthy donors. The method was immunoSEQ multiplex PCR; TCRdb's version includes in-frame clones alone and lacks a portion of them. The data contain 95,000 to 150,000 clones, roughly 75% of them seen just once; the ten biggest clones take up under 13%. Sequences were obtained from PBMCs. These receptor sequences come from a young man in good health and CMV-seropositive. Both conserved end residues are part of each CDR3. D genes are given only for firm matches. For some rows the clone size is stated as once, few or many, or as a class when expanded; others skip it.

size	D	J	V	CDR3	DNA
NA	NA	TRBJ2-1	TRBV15	CATSRDPLSKGKNNEQFF	TGTGCCACCAGCAGAGACCCTCTAAGTAAGGGGAAAAACAATGAGCAGTTCTTC
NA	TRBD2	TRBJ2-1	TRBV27	CASRTGLGYNEQFF	TGTGCCAGCAGGACGGGACTAGGATACAATGAGCAGTTCTTC
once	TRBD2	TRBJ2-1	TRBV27	CASSGLAGYNEQFF	TGTGCCAGCAGTGGACTAGCGGGATACAATGAGCAGTTCTTC
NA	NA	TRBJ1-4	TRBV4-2	CASSQQNRGEKLFF	TGTGCCAGCAGCCAACAAAATCGGGGGGAAAAACTGTTTTTT
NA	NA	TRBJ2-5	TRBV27	CASRGNSAGHPAQYF	TGTGCCAGCAGAGGAAATAGCGCCGGTCACCCCGCCCAGTACTTC
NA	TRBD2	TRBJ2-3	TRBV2	CASSHRTSGSPDTQYF	TGTGCCAGCAGCCACAGGACTAGCGGGAGCCCAGATACGCAGTATTTT
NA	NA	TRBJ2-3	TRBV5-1	CASSLGTSAGDTQYF	TGCGCCAGCAGCTTGGGAACTAGTGCCGGGGATACGCAGTATTTT
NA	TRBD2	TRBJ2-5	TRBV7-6	CASSLGGTQETQYF	TGTGCCAGCAGCCTGGGGGGGACGCAAGAGACCCAGTACTTC
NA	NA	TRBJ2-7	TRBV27	CASSLSLVTSHYEQYF	TGTGCCAGCAGTTTATCGCTGGTGACTAGTCACTACGAGCAGTACTTC
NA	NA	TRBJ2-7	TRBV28	CASSLGSTYEQYF	TGTGCCAGCAGTTTGGGCAGTACCTACGAGCAGTACTTC
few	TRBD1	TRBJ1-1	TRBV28	CASSFTQGMAFF	TGTGCCAGCAGTTTCACACAGGGGATGGCTTTCTTT
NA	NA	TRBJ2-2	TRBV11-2	CASSPRLNTGELFF	TGTGCCAGCAGCCCTAGACTGAACACCGGGGAGCTGTTTTTT
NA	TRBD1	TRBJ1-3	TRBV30	CAWNQDRWGNTIYF	TGTGCCTGGAACCAGGACAGGTGGGGAAACACCATATATTTT
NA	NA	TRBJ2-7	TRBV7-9	CASSFNGYEQYF	TGTGCCAGCAGCTTTAACGGCTACGAGCAGTACTTC
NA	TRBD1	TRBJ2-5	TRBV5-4	CASSLQGSQETQYF	TGTGCCAGCAGCTTACAGGGGAGCCAAGAGACCCAGTACTTC
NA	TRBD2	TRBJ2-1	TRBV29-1	CSVEEAGGGLAGVGAHNEQFF	TGCAGCGTTGAAGAGGCGGGAGGGGGACTAGCGGGAGTCGGTGCCCACAATGAGCAGTTCTTC
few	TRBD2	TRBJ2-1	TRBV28	CASNIAGTYNEQFF	TGTGCCAGCAATATAGCGGGTACCTACAATGAGCAGTTCTTC
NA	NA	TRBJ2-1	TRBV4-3	CASSPWVLETSYNEQFF	TGCGCCAGCAGCCCCTGGGTCCTAGAAACCTCCTACAATGAGCAGTTCTTC
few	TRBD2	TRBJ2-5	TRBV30	CAWSPGGETQYF	TGTGCCTGGTCCCCGGGAGGAGAGACCCAGTACTTC
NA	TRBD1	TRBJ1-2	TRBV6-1	CASSWGDSYGYTF	TGTGCCAGCAGCTGGGGGGACAGCTATGGCTACACCTTC
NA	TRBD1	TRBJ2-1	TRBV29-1	CSGETGETYNEQFF	TGCAGCGGCGAGACAGGGGAGACCTACAATGAGCAGTTCTTC
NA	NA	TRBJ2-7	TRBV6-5	CASSYSGGQYF	TGTGCCAGCAGTTACTCGGGGGGGCAGTACTTC
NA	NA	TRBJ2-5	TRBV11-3	CASSLGPSPWETQYF	TGTGCCAGCAGCTTAGGGCCTAGCCCCTGGGAGACCCAGTACTTC
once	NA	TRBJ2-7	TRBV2	CASSDKGGPYEQYF	TGTGCCAGCAGTGACAAGGGAGGACCTTACGAGCAGTACTTC
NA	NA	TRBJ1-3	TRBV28	CASTLTGNTIYF	TGTGCCAGCACCTTAACTGGAAACACCATATATTTT
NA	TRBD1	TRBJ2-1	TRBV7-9	CASSFVGQGDEQFF	TGTGCCAGCAGCTTTGTGGGACAGGGCGATGAGCAGTTCTTC
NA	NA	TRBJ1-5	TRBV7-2	CASSFQGQGNQPQHF	TGTGCCAGCAGCTTCCAAGGGCAGGGAAATCAGCCCCAGCATTTT
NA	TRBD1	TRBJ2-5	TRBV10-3	CAIRQGAMQETQYF	TGTGCCATTCGACAGGGGGCAATGCAGGAGACCCAGTACTTC
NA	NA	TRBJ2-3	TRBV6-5	CASSYPEGGTDTQYF	TGTGCCAGCAGTTATCCAGAAGGGGGCACAGATACGCAGTATTTT
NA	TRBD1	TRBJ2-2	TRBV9	CASSGGTGMNTGELFF	TGTGCCAGCAGCGGCGGGACAGGGATGAACACCGGGGAGCTGTTTTTT
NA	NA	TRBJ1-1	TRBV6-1	CASSDASKGGNTEAFF	TGTGCCAGCAGTGATGCAAGCAAAGGGGGGAACACTGAAGCTTTCTTT
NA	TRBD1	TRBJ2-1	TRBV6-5	CASSYSPGGYNEQFF	TGTGCCAGCAGTTACTCGCCAGGGGGTTACAATGAGCAGTTCTTC
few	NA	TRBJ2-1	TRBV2	CAGSGSSYNEQFF	TGTGCCGGCTCGGGAAGCTCCTACAATGAGCAGTTCTTC
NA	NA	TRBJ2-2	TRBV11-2	CASSLTGTNTGELFF	TGTGCCAGCAGCTTAACAGGGACAAACACCGGGGAGCTGTTTTTT
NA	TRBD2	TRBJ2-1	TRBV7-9	CASRFGAGGLYNEQFF	TGTGCCAGCAGGTTTGGAGCGGGGGGCCTTTACAATGAGCAGTTCTTC
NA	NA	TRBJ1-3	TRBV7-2	CASSLRLEGRRGNTIYF	TGTGCCAGCAGCCTCCGCCTGGAGGGACGGCGGGGAAACACCATATATTTT
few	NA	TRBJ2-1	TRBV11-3	CASSFESLNEQFF	TGTGCCAGCAGCTTCGAGTCCCTCAATGAGCAGTTCTTC
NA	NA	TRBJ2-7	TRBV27	CASSLSDGGRQYF	TGTGCCAGCAGTTTATCTGACGGGGGGCGGCAGTACTTC
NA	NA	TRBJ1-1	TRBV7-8	CASSQAPNTEAFF	TGTGCCAGCAGCCAGGCACCGAACACTGAAGCTTTCTTT
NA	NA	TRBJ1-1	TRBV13	CASSQVVTEAFF	TGTGCCAGCAGCCAGGTCGTTACTGAAGCTTTCTTT
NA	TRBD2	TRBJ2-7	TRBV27	CASSFGGRGREQYF	TGTGCCAGCAGTTTTGGAGGGAGGGGAAGGGAGCAGTACTTC
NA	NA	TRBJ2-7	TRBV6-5	CATTLLGGGNEQYF	TGTGCCACTACCTTACTGGGGGGGGGCAACGAGCAGTACTTC
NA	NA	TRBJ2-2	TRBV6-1	CASSEIPGRGSGELFF	TGTGCCAGCAGTGAAATACCCGGGAGAGGAAGCGGGGAGCTGTTTTTT
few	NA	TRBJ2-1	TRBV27	CASRQGNKNEQFF	TGTGCCAGCCGCCAGGGAAACAAGAATGAGCAGTTCTTC
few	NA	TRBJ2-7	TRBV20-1	CSASGDEQYF	TGCAGTGCTTCAGGGGACGAGCAGTACTTC
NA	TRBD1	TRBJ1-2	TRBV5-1	CASSPGQGYGYTF	TGCGCCAGCAGCCCCGGACAGGGGTATGGCTACACCTTC
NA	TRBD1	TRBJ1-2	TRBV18	CASSPDRALSYGYTF	TGTGCCAGCTCACCCGACAGGGCCTTATCCTATGGCTACACCTTC
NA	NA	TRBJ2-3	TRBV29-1	CSVDGSGTDTQYF	TGCAGCGTTGACGGGAGTGGGACAGATACGCAGTATTTT
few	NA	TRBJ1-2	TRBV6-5	CASLGAGLGFGGYTF	TGTGCCAGCCTTGGGGCAGGTTTGGGGTTTGGTGGCTACACCTTC
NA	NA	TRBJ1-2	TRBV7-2	CASSNRDTLGVNYGYTF	TGTGCCAGCAGCAACCGGGACACCCTAGGGGTTAACTATGGCTACACCTTC
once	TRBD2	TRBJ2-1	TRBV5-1	CASSRAASGAGNEQFF	TGCGCCAGCAGCAGGGCGGCTAGCGGGGCAGGCAATGAGCAGTTCTTC
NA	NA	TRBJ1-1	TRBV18	CASAKVGGSNTEAFF	TGTGCCAGCGCCAAGGTAGGCGGTTCGAACACTGAAGCTTTCTTT
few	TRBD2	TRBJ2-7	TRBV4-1	CASSLTSGETYEQYF	TGCGCCAGCAGCCTTACTAGCGGTGAGACCTACGAGCAGTACTTC
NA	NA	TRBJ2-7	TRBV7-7	CASSLSTDSSYEQYF	TGTGCCAGCAGCTTATCCACTGACAGTTCCTACGAGCAGTACTTC
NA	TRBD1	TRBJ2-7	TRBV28	CASSPRTGSYEQYF	TGTGCCAGCAGTCCTAGGACAGGGTCCTACGAGCAGTACTTC